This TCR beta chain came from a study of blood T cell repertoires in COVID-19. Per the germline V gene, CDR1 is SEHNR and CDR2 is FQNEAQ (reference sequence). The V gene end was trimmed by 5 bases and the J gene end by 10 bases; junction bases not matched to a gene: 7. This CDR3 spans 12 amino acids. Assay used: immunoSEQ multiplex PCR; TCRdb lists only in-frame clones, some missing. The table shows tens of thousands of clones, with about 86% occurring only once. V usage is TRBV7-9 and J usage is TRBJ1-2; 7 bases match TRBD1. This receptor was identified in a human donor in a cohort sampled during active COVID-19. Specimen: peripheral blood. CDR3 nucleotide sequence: TGTGCCAGCAGCACCTCGGACAGGTCCTACACCTTC. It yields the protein CASSTSDRSYTF.